The next 26 T cell receptor beta chains were all read from a single sample in a study of naive and memory T cell subsets. Study-level results: Possibly reflecting memory cells re-expressing CD45RA, a few larger clonotypes occurred in naive repertoires, especially CD8.

Two oligonucleotides, mixed equimolar, formed the beta constant-region primer covering TRBC1 and TRBC2. Four rounds of PCR amplified the ligated cDNA using nested alpha and beta constant-region primers plus SP2. Via MiXCR, TCRdb re-called the UMI-ligation and nested PCR reads, giving one row per CDR3 protein. The sample shows more than 95,000 distinct CDR3 sequences, roughly 15% of them seen only once. Their antigen targets remain unknown. What was sequenced was naive CD8+ T cells from blood. Every receptor here comes from a human donor in good health.

This clonotype was observed a few times. This sequence joins TRBV13 and TRBJ2-5; 10 bases are a match to TRBD2. The germline V gene has CDR1 PRHDT and CDR2 FYEKMQ (reference sequence). This CDR3 comprises 13 residues. V was pared by 5 bases and J by 7 bases, with 4 bases of the junction left unmatched. The CDR3 DNA sequence: TGTGCCAGCAGCCACGGGACTAGCGTGACCCAGTACTTC. Encoded protein: CASSHGTSVTQYF.

This sequence joins TRBV12-3 or TRBV12-4 and TRBJ2-3, with 7 bases fitting TRBD2. The length of the CDR3 is 15 residues. V trimming: 3 bases; J trimming: 3 bases; junction bases outside the gene matches: 6. Written as DNA, the CDR3 is TGTGCCAGCAGTTTGATTAGCGGGTTGACAGATACGCAGTATTTT. As protein: CASSLISGLTDTQYF.

The chain couples TRBV2 to TRBJ1-3; 7 bases line up with TRBD1. Looked up from germline, CDR1 is SNHLY and CDR2 is FYNNEI. The CDR3 has 14 amino acids. Trimming cost V 9 bases and J 12 bases; bases outside gene matches: 17. The CDR3 bases are TGTGCCAGTAATCGGCATCCCGGAGGACAGGACATATATTTT. It codes for CASNRHPGGQDIYF.

This clonotype was seen only a few times. The chain uses TRBV7-9 and TRBJ2-1; 7 positions agree with TRBD1. CDR1 is SEHNR, CDR2 FQNEAQ, per germline (reference sequence). This CDR3 has 15 residues. V lost 4 bases and J lost 2; bases outside the gene matches: 5. CDR3 in DNA: TGTGCCAGCAGCTCAGCCGGGACAGCCTACAATGAGCAGTTCTTC. Translating it yields CASSSAGTAYNEQFF.

This clonotype was seen a few times. V is TRBV4-3 and J is TRBJ1-5; no clear D gene. V was cut by 0 bases and J by 9 bases, with 15 bases left in between. Germline loops: CDR1 LGHNA, CDR2 YSLEER. The CDR3 runs to 15 residues. CDR3 sequence reads: CASSQDWLICRPQHF. In nucleotides, the CDR3 is TGCGCCAGCAGCCAAGATTGGCTAATCTGCCGGCCCCAGCATTTT.

The sample holds one count of this clonotype. The chain uses TRBV9 and TRBJ2-3, with TRBD2 matching over 9 bases. Losses at the gene ends were 3 bases for V and 2 bases for J; bases not matched to a gene: 7. Per the germline V gene, CDR1 is SGDLS and CDR2 is YYNGEE. This CDR3 spans 16 amino acids. CDR3 nucleotides: TGTGCCAGCAGCGATAGCGGGAGAGACCTCACAGATACGCAGTATTTT. It specifies CASSDSGRDLTDTQYF. The full variable domain, rest sourced from reference TRBV9 and TRBJ2-3, is DSGVTQTPKHLITATGQRVTLRCSPRSGDLSVYWYQQSLDQGLQFLIQYYNGEERAKGNILERFSAQQFPDLHSELNLSSLELGDSALYFCASSDSGRDLTDTQYFGPGTRLTVL.

The chain carries TRBV12-3 or TRBV12-4 and TRBJ2-3; 12 bases fit TRBD2. The J segment lost 3 bases and the V segment lost 3 bases, leaving 4 bases of the junction unmatched. The CDR3 contains 16 residues. The CDR3 DNA is TGTGCCAGCAGTTTCGCTAGCGGGAGGGCTACAGATACGCAGTATTTT. Translated: CASSFASGRATDTQYF.

This clonotype has a count of ten or more. The chain couples TRBV7-3 to TRBJ1-1; no reliable D call. There are 14 residues in the CDR3. Germline loops: CDR1 SGHTA, CDR2 FQGTGA. The V end lost 1 base, the J end lost 3 bases, and 9 bases lay between the germline ends. In DNA, the CDR3 is TGTGCCAGCAGCTTAATAGCTGGAGACACTGAAGCTTTCTTT. As protein: CASSLIAGDTEAFF.

A few counts support this clonotype. The V call is TRBV7-8, the J call TRBJ1-5; D not resolved. The CDR3 is 16 amino acids. Trimming pared 7 bases from V and 4 bases from J, leaving 20 bases between. Germline V gene lookup returns CDR1 SGHVS and CDR2 FQNEAQ. Written as DNA, the CDR3 is TGTGCCAGCACCCGAGATGTTGGGGTAGGAAATCAGCCCCAGCATTTT. Its translation is CASTRDVGVGNQPQHF.

The V call is TRBV5-4, the J call TRBJ2-3, with 7 bases aligning to TRBD2. The CDR3 length is 16 residues. Germline-derived CDR1 and CDR2 are SGHNT and YYREEE (reference sequence). V lost 2 bases to trimming and J lost 3 bases; unmatched junction nucleotides: 9. Here the CDR3 reads CASSFRRERRTDTQYF. CDR3 nucleotides: TGTGCCAGCAGCTTCAGGCGGGAGAGGCGGACAGATACGCAGTATTTT.

This clonotype was observed a handful of times. The chain employs TRBV10-3 and TRBJ2-3, with 9 bases identical to TRBD1. The CDR3 sequence is 15 residues long. Germline CDR1 reads ENHRY; CDR2 reads SYGVKD. J gave up 2 bases and V 4 bases, and 4 bases lay outside the gene matches. DNA for the CDR3: TGTGCCATCAGTGGAGGGGACAGGGACACAGATACGCAGTATTTT. Protein sequence: CAISGGDRDTDTQYF.

This clonotype was detected many times. The J gene is TRBJ2-3, the V gene TRBV28, with D possibly matching TRBD2 (5 bases). The CDR3 contains 14 residues. V was cut by 3 bases and J by 0 bases, with 7 bases left in between. Per the germline V gene, CDR1 is MDHEN and CDR2 is SYDVKM. The CDR3 reads CASSFSGSTDTQYF. In nucleotides, the CDR3 is TGTGCCAGCAGTTTCAGCGGTAGCACAGATACGCAGTATTTT.

This chain joins TRBV7-2 and TRBJ2-1, with 7 bases matching TRBD2. The CDR3 totals 14 residues. Germline V gene lookup returns CDR1 SGHTA and CDR2 FQGNSA. V trimming: 5 bases; J trimming: 8 bases; junction bases outside the gene matches: 9. In DNA, the CDR3 is TGTGCCAGCAGCCGACTAGCACCTTGGGATGAGCAGTTCTTC. It specifies CASSRLAPWDEQFF. The full variable domain, rest sourced from reference TRBV7-2 and TRBJ2-1, is GAGVSQSPSNKVTEKGKDVELRCDPISGHTALYWYRQSLGQGLEFLIYFQGNSAPDKSGLPSDRFSAERTGGSVSTLTIQRTQQEDSAVYLCASSRLAPWDEQFFGPGTRLTVL.

The CDR3 spells CASSLLRGNRVEQYF. DNA for the CDR3: TGTGCCAGCAGTTTACTCCGGGGGAATCGTGTCGAGCAGTACTTC. The rearrangement joins TRBV28 to TRBJ2-7; maybe TRBD2 (6 bases). Germline V CDR1 and CDR2: MDHEN, SYDVKM. Trimming pared 2 bases from V and 6 bases from J, leaving 17 bases between. The CDR3 has 15 amino acids.

The chain has TRBV2 and TRBJ2-1; the D gene could be TRBD1 or TRBD2 (6 bases each). Trimming took off 4 bases at V and 1 base at J, with 17 bases between the two ends. The length of the CDR3 is 17 residues. Germline V gives CDR1 SNHLY, CDR2 FYNNEI. The CDR3 protein is CASSGGAAGGSYNEQFF. The CDR3 coding sequence is TGTGCCAGCAGTGGGGGGGCGGCCGGTGGGTCCTACAATGAGCAGTTCTTC.

V is TRBV28 and J is TRBJ2-5, with D perhaps matching TRBD1 or TRBD2 (6 bases each). The V and J ends lost 8 bases and 5 bases respectively, with 15 bases between them. This CDR3 contains 13 residues. CDR1 is MDHEN, CDR2 SYDVKM, per germline. CDR3 DNA: TGTGCCAGCCTCGTCCGGGGGCGGGAGACCCAGTACTTC. This encodes CASLVRGRETQYF.

This clonotype has a handful of counts. This chain links TRBV7-6 with TRBJ2-7; D might be TRBD2 (6 bases). The V gene lost 2 bases and the J gene lost 3 bases, with 11 bases spanning the gap. Germline values: CDR1 SGHVS, CDR2 FNYEAQ. CDR3 length: 14 amino acids. In nucleotides, the CDR3 is TGTGCCAGCAGCTTAAGCGGGTCCAACTACGAGCAGTACTTC. Its protein product is CASSLSGSNYEQYF.

The chain employs TRBV27 and TRBJ2-7; TRBD1 agrees at 9 bases. The CDR3 has 13 residues. The germline CDR1 and CDR2 sequences are MNHEY and SMNVEV (reference sequence). The J segment lost 4 bases and the V segment lost 5 bases, leaving 3 bases of the junction unmatched. CDR3 DNA: TGTGCCAGCAGTGCGGGACAGGGATACGAGCAGTACTTC. It encodes CASSAGQGYEQYF.

This clonotype was seen once. The chain carries TRBV27 and TRBJ2-3; TRBD1 is a possible D gene (6 bases). V lost 5 bases and J lost 1, with 13 bases in between. Germline V CDR1 and CDR2: MNHEY, SMNVEV (reference sequence). This CDR3 has 15 residues. CDR3 region: CASSPRTERTDTQYF. The CDR3 DNA reads as TGTGCCAGCAGTCCCCGGACAGAGCGCACAGATACGCAGTATTTT.

The V call is TRBV27, the J call TRBJ1-6; TRBD1 aligns across 7 bases. The CDR3 is 14 residues long. With V trimmed by 5 bases and J by 6 bases, 4 bases remained unmatched. The germline V gene has CDR1 MNHEY and CDR2 SMNVEV (reference sequence). CDR3 bases: TGTGCCAGCAGTGGGGACAGCCGTAATTCACCCCTCCACTTT. Its protein product is CASSGDSRNSPLHF.

In regard to this clonotype: A clone one base away is much larger, so this may be a read error. This chain joins TRBV29-1 and TRBJ2-7, with 7 nucleotides matching TRBD2. The CDR3 has 15 amino acids. Germline V gene lookup returns CDR1 SQVTM and CDR2 ANQGSEA. Trimming at V came to 0 bases and at J to 0 bases, leaving 5 bases not matched to a gene. Here the CDR3 DNA reads TGCAGCGTTGAAGATCGCGGGAGAAGCTCCTACGAGCAGTACTTC. It codes for CSVEDRGRSSYEQYF.

The chain combines TRBV3-1 with TRBJ2-5; either TRBD1 or TRBD2 may fit D (5 bases each). V lost 5 bases, J lost 5 bases, and 15 bases lay in between. CDR1 LGHDT and CDR2 YNNKEL come from the germline V gene (reference sequence). The CDR3 length is 14 residues. The CDR3 DNA reads as TGTGCCAGCAGCTCCGGGACGGCTGCGGAGACCCAGTACTTC. Its protein is CASSSGTAAETQYF.

The chain links TRBV4-3 to TRBJ1-4; 8 bases map to TRBD1. The junction had 7 bases not matched to a gene; V was cut back by 4 bases and J by 6 bases. The V gene's germline CDR1 is LGHNA and CDR2 YSLEER. The CDR3 is 15 amino acids. The CDR3 DNA is TGCGCCAGCAGCCCCGACAGGGGTGGCCATGAAAAACTGTTTTTT. It encodes CASSPDRGGHEKLFF.

The chain carries TRBV30 and TRBJ2-3; possible D gene TRBD2, 5 bases. Germline CDR1 is GTSNPN and CDR2 is SVGIG (reference sequence). Trimming left V 0 bases short and J 6 bases short, with 10 bases between. The CDR3 consists of 13 residues. CDR3 nucleotide sequence: TGTGCCTGGAGTGTAACAAGAGGGGATACGCAGTATTTT. The encoded protein is CAWSVTRGDTQYF.

The rearrangement links TRBV7-9 to TRBJ2-5; 7 bases are a match to TRBD1. CDR3 size: 14 residues. Germline V gene sequence: CDR1 SEHNR, CDR2 FQNEAQ (reference sequence). Germline trimming cut 2 bases from V and 5 bases from J; bases unmatched to any gene: 5. CDR3 amino acids: CASSLKGAPETQYF. As DNA, the CDR3 is TGTGCCAGCAGCTTAAAGGGGGCCCCCGAGACCCAGTACTTC.

The chain is built from TRBV24-1 and TRBJ2-1; either TRBD1 or TRBD2 may fit D (5 bases each). From germline, CDR1 is KGHDR and CDR2 SFDVKD. Trimming took 4 bases from V and 12 from J, leaving 12 bases between them. This CDR3 is 12 amino acids long. The CDR3 DNA sequence: TGTGCCACCAGTGAGCAGGGTGAGGGGCAGTTCTTC. This encodes CATSEQGEGQFF.